Sequencing of this TCR beta chain was carried out in a study of blood T cell repertoires in COVID-19. This table comes from immunoSEQ multiplex PCR, and its TCRdb copy is limited to in-frame clones, with some not included. The sample gives about 140,000 clones, about 87% of which show up once; 10% to 13% is in the top ten. The sequence came from a man aged 60 to 75 with active or convalescent COVID-19. The source material was peripheral blood.

CDR3 in DNA: TGTGCCAGCAGCATCATGACTGTTACCTACGAGCAGTACTTC. Its protein product is CASSIMTVTYEQYF. The chain couples TRBV21-1 to TRBJ2-7; no check of the table's D call, TRBD2, against the DNA was made. TRBV21-1 is reported as a pseudogene. The CDR3 totals 14 residues.